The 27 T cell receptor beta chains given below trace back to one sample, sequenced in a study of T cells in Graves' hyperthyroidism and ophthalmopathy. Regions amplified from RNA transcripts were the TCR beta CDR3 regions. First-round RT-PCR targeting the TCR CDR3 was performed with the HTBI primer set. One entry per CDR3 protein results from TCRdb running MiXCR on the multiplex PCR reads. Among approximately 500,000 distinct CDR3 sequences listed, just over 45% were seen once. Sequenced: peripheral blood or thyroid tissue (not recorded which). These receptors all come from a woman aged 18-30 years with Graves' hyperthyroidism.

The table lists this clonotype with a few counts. The chain's CDR3 is CASRESGDTQYF. The DNA for the CDR3 is TGTGCCAGCAGGGAGAGCGGAGATACGCAGTATTTT. This chain links TRBV2 with TRBJ2-3, with TRBD2 as a possible D gene (5 bases). The ends were cut back, 6 bases at V and 5 bases at J, with 9 bases in the middle. Germline V gene lookup returns CDR1 SNHLY and CDR2 FYNNEI. The CDR3 is 12 amino acids. Drawing the rest from reference TRBV2 and TRBJ2-3, the complete variable domain is EPEVTQTPSHQVTQMGQEVILRCVPISNHLYFYWYRQILGQKVEFLVSFYNNEISEKSEIFDDQFSVERPDGSNFTLKIRSTKLEDSAMYFCASRESGDTQYFGPGTRLTVL.

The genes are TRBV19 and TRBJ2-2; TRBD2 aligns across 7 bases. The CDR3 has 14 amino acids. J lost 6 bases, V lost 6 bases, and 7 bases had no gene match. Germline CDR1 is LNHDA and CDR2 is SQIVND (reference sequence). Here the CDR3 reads CASRPPGLSGELFF. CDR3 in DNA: TGTGCCAGTAGACCTCCGGGACTATCCGGGGAGCTGTTTTTT. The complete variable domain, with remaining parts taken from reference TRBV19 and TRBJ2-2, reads DGGITQSPKYLFRKEGQNVTLSCEQNLNHDAMYWYRQDPGQGLRLIYYSQIVNDFQKGDIAEGYSVSREKKESFPLTVTSAQKNPTAFYLCASRPPGLSGELFFGEGSRLTVL.

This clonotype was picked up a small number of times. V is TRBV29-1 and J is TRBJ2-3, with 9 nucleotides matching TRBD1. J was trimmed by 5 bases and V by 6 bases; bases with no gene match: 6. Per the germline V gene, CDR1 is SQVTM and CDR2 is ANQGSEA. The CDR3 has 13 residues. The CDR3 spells CSVGQGMEDTQYF. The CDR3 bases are TGCAGCGTCGGACAGGGGATGGAAGATACGCAGTATTTT.

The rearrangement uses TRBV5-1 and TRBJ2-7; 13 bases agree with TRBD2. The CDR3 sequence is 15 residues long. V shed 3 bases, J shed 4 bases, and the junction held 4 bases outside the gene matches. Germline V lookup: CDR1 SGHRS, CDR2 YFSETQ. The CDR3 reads CASSSKLAGGYEQYF. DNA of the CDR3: TGCGCCAGCAGCTCCAAACTAGCGGGAGGGTACGAGCAGTACTTC.

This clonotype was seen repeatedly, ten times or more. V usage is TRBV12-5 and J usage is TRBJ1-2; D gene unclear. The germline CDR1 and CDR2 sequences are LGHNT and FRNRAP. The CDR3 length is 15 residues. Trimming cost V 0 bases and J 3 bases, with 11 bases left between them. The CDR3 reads CASGLVPRAYYGYTF. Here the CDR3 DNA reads TGTGCTAGTGGTTTGGTCCCCAGAGCGTACTATGGCTACACCTTC.

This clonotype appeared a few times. This CDR3 reads CASSQVGGRSTEAFF. CDR3 DNA sequence: TGCGCCAGCAGCCAAGTTGGGGGTAGGAGCACTGAAGCTTTCTTT. This chain joins TRBV4-1 and TRBJ1-1, with D possibly being TRBD1 (5 bases). The CDR3 is made up of 15 amino acids. Trimming removed 1 base at V and 4 bases at J, with 13 bases between. Germline V gene lookup returns CDR1 MGHRA and CDR2 YSYEKL.

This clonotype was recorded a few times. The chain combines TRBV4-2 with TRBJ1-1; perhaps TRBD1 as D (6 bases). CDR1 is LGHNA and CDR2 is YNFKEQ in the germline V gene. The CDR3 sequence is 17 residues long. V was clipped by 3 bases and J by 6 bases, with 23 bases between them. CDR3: CASSHLGGGRARAEAFF. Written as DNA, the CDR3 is TGTGCCAGCAGCCACCTTGGGGGGGGGCGAGCACGCGCTGAAGCTTTCTTT.

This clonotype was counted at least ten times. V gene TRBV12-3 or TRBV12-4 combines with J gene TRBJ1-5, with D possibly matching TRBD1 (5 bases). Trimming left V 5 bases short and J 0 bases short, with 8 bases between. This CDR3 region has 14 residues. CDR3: CASSRDGSNQPQHF. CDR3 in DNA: TGTGCCAGCAGTCGGGACGGTAGCAATCAGCCCCAGCATTTT.

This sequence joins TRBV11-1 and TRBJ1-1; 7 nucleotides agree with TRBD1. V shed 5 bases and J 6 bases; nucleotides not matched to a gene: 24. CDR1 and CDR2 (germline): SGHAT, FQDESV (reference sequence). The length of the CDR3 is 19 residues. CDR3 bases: TGTGCCAGCAGCACAGACTGGCGTGACAGGGAGGCCCACAATGCTGAAGCTTTCTTT. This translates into CASSTDWRDREAHNAEAFF.

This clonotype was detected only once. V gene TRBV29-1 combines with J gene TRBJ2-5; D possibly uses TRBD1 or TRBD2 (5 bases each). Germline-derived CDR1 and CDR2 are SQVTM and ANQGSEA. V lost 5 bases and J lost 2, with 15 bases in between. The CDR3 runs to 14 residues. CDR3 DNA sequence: TGCAGCGTTAGGGCAGGGAGCCTTCAAGAGACCCAGTACTTC. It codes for CSVRAGSLQETQYF.

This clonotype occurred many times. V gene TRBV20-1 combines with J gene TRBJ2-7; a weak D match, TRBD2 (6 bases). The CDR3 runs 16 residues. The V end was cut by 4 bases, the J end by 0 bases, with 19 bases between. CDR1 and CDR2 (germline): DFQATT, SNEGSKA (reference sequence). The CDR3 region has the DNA TGCAGTGCTATCCCACGCGGGGCGGGCCGCTCCTACGAGCAGTACTTC. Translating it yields CSAIPRGAGRSYEQYF.

CDR3 region: CASSQLSTEAFF. In nucleotides, the CDR3 is TGTGCCAGCAGCCAACTTAGCACTGAAGCTTTCTTT. This chain uses TRBV3-1 with TRBJ1-1, with D uncertain. The CDR3 runs 12 residues. With 2 bases removed from V and 4 bases from J, the gap between germline ends came to 5 bases. Germline V CDR1 and CDR2: LGHDT, YNNKEL (reference sequence).

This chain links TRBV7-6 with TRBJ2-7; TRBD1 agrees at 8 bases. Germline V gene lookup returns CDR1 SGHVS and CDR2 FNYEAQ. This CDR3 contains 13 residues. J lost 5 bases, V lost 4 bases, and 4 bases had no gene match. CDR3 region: CASSWTGMNEQYF. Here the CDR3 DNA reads TGTGCCAGCAGCTGGACAGGGATGAACGAGCAGTACTTC.

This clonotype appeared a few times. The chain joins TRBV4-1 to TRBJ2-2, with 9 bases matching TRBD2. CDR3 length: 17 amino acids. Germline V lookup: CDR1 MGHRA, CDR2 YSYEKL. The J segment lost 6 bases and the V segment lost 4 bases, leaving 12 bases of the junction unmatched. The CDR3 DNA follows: TGCGCCAGCAGCCCAGCTTCTAGCGGGATGAGGCCCGGGGAGCTGTTTTTT. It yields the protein CASSPASSGMRPGELFF.

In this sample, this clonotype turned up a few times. The chain's CDR3 is CASSGKAGSDLSSYEQYF. The CDR3 bases are TGTGCCAGCAGTGGGAAAGCTGGCTCCGATTTAAGCTCCTACGAGCAGTACTTC. The V and J genes are TRBV6-6 and TRBJ2-7, with D unresolved. This CDR3 comprises 18 residues. Germline values: CDR1 MNHNY, CDR2 SVGAGI (reference sequence). The germline V and J ends were trimmed by 5 bases and 0 bases, with 23 bases remaining between them.

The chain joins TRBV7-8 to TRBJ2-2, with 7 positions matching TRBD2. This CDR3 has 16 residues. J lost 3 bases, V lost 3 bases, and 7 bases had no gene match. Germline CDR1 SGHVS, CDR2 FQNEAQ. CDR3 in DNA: TGTGCCAGCAGCTTCGATGGGCGGGAGTACACCGGGGAGCTGTTTTTT. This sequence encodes CASSFDGREYTGELFF.

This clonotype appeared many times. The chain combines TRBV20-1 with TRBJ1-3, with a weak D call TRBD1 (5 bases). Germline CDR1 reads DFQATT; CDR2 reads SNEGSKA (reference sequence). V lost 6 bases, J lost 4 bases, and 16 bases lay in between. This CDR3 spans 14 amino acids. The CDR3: CSANPRGWGNTIYF. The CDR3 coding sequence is TGCAGTGCCAACCCGCGGGGGTGGGGAAACACCATATATTTT.

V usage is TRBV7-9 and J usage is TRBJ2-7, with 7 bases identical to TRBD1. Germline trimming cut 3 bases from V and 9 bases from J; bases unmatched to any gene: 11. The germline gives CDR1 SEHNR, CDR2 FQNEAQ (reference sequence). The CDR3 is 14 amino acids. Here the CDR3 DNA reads TGTGCCAGCAGCTTGGTAGGGACAGATGAAGGGCAGTACTTC. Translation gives CASSLVGTDEGQYF.

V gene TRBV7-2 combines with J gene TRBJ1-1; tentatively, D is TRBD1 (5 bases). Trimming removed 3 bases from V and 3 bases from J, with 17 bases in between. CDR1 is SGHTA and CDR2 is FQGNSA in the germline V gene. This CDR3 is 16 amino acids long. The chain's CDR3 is CASSFLGTSEDTEAFF. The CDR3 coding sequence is TGTGCCAGCAGCTTCCTAGGGACTAGCGAGGACACTGAAGCTTTCTTT.

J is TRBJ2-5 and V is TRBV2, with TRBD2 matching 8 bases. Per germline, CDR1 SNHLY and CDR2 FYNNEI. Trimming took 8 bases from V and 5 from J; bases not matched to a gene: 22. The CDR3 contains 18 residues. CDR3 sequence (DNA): TGTGCCAGCTCACCCAGAGATGGGGATCGCGGGAGGCGGGAGACCCAGTACTTC. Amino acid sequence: CASSPRDGDRGRRETQYF.

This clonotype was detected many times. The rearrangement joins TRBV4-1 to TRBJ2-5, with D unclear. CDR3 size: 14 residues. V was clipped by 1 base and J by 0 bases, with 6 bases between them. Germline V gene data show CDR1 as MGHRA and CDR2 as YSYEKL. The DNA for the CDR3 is TGCGCCAGCAGCCAAGTCACCCACCAAGAGACCCAGTACTTC. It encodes CASSQVTHQETQYF.

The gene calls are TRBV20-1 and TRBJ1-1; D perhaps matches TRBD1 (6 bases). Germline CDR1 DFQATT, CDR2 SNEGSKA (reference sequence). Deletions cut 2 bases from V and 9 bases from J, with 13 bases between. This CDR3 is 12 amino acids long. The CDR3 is CSARLDSLKAFF. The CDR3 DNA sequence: TGCAGTGCTAGATTGGACAGCCTTAAAGCTTTCTTT.

Written as DNA, the CDR3 is TGTGCCAGCAGCTTTCCCGGGACTAGCGGGAGGGCCCTTTCCTACAATGAGCAGTTCTTC. Its protein product is CASSFPGTSGRALSYNEQFF. The chain joins TRBV13 to TRBJ2-1; TRBD2 aligns across 16 bases. There are 20 residues in the CDR3. The V and J ends lost 3 bases and 1 base, in that order; junction bases with no gene match: 9. CDR1 is PRHDT, CDR2 FYEKMQ, per germline (reference sequence).

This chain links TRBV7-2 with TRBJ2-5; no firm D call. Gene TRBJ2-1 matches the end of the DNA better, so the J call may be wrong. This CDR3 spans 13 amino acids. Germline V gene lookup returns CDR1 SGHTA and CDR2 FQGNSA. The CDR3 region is CASSLALGNEQFF. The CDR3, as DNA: TGTGCCAGCAGCTTAGCGCTGGGAAATGAGCAGTTCTTC.

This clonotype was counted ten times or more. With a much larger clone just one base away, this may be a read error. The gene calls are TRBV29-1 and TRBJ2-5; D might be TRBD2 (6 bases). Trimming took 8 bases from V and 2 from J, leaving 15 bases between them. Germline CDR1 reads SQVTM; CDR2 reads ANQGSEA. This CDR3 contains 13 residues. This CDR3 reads CSSSLGGQETQYF. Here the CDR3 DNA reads TGCAGCTCATCCCTGGGGGGTCAAGAGACCCAGTACTTC.

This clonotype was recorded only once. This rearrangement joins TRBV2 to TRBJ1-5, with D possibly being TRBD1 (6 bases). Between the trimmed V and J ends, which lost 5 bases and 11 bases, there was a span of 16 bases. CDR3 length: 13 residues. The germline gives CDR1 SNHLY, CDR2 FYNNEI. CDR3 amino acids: CASSLQGKGAQHF. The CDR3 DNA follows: TGTGCCAGCAGTTTACAGGGTAAGGGGGCCCAGCATTTT.

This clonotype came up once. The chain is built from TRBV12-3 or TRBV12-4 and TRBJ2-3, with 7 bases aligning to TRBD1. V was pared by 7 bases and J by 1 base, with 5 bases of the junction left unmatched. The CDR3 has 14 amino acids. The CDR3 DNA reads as TGTGCCAGCAATACAGGGGATGGCACAGATACGCAGTATTTT. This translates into CASNTGDGTDTQYF.